The 7 T cell receptor beta chains in this list originate from one sample, sequenced in a study of T cells in Graves' hyperthyroidism and ophthalmopathy. Regions amplified from RNA transcripts were the TCR beta CDR3 regions. The TCR CDR3 first-round RT-PCR relied on the HTBI primer set. Each CDR3 protein gets one entry after TCRdb re-called the multiplex PCR reads with MiXCR. The sample lists about 360,000 distinct CDR3 sequences; over 10% were seen once. The material sequenced was blood. These receptors all come from a woman between 18 and 30 years old with Graves' hyperthyroidism.

This clonotype occurred many times. The chain recombines TRBV28 with TRBJ2-7, with 7 bases aligning to TRBD2. The CDR3 consists of 14 residues. Germline loops: CDR1 MDHEN, CDR2 SYDVKM. The J segment lost 2 bases and the V segment lost 7 bases, leaving 8 bases of the junction unmatched. The CDR3 nucleotides read TGTGCCAGCATTCCCAGGGCGGGAGCCTACGAGCAGTACTTC. This codes for CASIPRAGAYEQYF. Combining the CDR3 with reference TRBV28 and TRBJ2-7 gives the whole variable domain DVKVTQSSRYLVKRTGEKVFLECVQDMDHENMFWYRQDPGLGLRLIYFSYDVKMKEKGDIPEGYSVSREKKERFSLILESASTNQTSMYLCASIPRAGAYEQYFGPGTRLTVT.

This CDR3 reads CASRPYETGEQYF. The CDR3 nucleotides are TGTGCCAGCAGACCTTATGAAACCGGCGAGCAGTACTTC. The chain recombines TRBV6-2 or TRBV6-3 with TRBJ2-7; D is undetermined. This CDR3 region has 13 residues. The germline V and J ends were trimmed by 6 bases and 6 bases, with 15 bases remaining between them. Germline values: CDR1 MNHEY, CDR2 SVGEGT.

This clonotype was seen at least ten times. The chain recombines TRBV28 with TRBJ1-3; D gene unclear. V was pared by 3 bases and J by 1 base, with 16 bases between. The CDR3 sequence is 17 residues long. Germline CDR1 MDHEN, CDR2 SYDVKM. The CDR3 nucleotides read TGTGCCAGCAGTTTTCCGAGACGGATGCTATCTGGAAACACCATATATTTT. Its protein product is CASSFPRRMLSGNTIYF.

The rearrangement uses TRBV4-3 and TRBJ2-2, with 7 positions matching TRBD2. CDR3 length: 16 amino acids. Trimming at V came to 0 bases and at J to 6 bases, leaving 7 bases not matched to a gene. Germline assignment: CDR1 LGHNA and CDR2 YSLEER. The CDR3 DNA is TGCGCCAGCAGCCAAGACGGAGGGAGGGGAGCCGGGGAGCTGTTTTTT. It specifies CASSQDGGRGAGELFF.

Many counts were recorded for this clonotype. The chain combines TRBV18 with TRBJ1-5; D is uncertain. Trimming removed 3 bases at V and 6 bases at J, with 6 bases between. CDR3 length: 12 amino acids. Per the germline V gene, CDR1 is KGHSH and CDR2 is LQKENI. CDR3 amino acids: CASSPERQPQHF. CDR3 sequence (DNA): TGTGCCAGCTCACCGGAACGTCAGCCCCAGCATTTT.

The V call is TRBV3-1, the J call TRBJ2-2, with a possible D match to TRBD2 (6 bases). Germline V gene data show CDR1 as LGHDT and CDR2 as YNNKEL (reference sequence). This CDR3 has 14 residues. Trimming cost V 4 bases and J 7 bases, with 13 bases left between them. Here the CDR3 reads CASSPRGYSGELFF. The DNA of the CDR3 is TGTGCCAGCAGCCCGCGGGGTTATAGCGGGGAGCTGTTTTTT.

This sequence joins TRBV5-6 and TRBJ1-5; 7 bases align to TRBD1. V lost 3 bases, J lost 5 bases, and 2 bases stayed unmatched. The CDR3 is made up of 13 amino acids. Per germline, CDR1 SGHDT and CDR2 YYEEEE. CDR3 region: CASSSDRDQPQHF. The CDR3 nucleotides are TGTGCCAGCAGCTCAGACAGGGATCAGCCCCAGCATTTT.